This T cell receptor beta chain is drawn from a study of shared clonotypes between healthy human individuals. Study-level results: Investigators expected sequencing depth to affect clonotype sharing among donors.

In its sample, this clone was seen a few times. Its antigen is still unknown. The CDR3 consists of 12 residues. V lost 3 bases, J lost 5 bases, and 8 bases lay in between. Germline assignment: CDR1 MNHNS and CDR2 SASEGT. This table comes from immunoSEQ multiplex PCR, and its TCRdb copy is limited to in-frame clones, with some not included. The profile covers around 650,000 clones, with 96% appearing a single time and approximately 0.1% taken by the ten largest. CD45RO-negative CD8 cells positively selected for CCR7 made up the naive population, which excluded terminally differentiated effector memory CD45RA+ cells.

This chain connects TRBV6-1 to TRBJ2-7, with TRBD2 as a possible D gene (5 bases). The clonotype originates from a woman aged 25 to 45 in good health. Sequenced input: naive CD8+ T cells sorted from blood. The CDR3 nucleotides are TGTGCCAGCAGTGATTCTAGCCACGAGCAGTACTTC. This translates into CASSDSSHEQYF.